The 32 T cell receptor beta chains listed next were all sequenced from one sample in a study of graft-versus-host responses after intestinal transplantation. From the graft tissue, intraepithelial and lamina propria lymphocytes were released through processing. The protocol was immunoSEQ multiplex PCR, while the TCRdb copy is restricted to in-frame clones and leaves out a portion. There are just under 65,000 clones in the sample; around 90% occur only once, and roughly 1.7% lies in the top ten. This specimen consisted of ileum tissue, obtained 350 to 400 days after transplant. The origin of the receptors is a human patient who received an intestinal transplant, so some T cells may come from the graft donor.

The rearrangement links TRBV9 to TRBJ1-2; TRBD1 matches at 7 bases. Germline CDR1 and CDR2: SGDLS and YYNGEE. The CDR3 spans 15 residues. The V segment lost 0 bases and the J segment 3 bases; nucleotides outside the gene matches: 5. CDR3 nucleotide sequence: TGTGCCAGCAGCGTAGCTTCAGGGGGTTACTATGGCTACACCTTC. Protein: CASSVASGGYYGYTF. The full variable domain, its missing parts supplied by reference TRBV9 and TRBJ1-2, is DSGVTQTPKHLITATGQRVTLRCSPRSGDLSVYWYQQSLDQGLQFLIQYYNGEERAKGNILERFSAQQFPDLHSELNLSSLELGDSALYFCASSVASGGYYGYTFGSGTRLTVV.

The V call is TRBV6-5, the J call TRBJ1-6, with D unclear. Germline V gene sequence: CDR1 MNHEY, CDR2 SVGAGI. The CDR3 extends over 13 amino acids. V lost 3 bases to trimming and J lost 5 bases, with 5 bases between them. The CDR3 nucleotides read TGTGCCAGCAGTTATTTCAATAATTCACCCCTCCACTTT. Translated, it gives CASSYFNNSPLHF.

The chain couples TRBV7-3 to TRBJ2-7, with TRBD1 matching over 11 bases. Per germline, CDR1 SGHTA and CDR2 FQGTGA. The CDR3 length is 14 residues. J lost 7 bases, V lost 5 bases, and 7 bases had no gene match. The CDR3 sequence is CASSPGQGVGEQYF. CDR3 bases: TGTGCCAGCAGCCCGGGACAGGGGGTGGGGGAGCAGTACTTC. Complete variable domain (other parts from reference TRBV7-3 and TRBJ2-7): GAGVSQTPSNKVTEKGKYVELRCDPISGHTALYWYRQSLGQGPEFLIYFQGTGAADDSGLPNDRFFAVRPEGSVSTLKIQRTERGDSAVYLCASSPGQGVGEQYFGPGTRLTVT.

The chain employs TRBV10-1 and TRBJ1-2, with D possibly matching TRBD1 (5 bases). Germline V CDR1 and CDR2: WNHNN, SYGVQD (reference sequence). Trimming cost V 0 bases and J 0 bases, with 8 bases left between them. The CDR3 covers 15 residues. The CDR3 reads CASSESPDTNYGYTF. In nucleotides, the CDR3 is TGCGCCAGCAGTGAGTCCCCGGACACTAACTATGGCTACACCTTC.

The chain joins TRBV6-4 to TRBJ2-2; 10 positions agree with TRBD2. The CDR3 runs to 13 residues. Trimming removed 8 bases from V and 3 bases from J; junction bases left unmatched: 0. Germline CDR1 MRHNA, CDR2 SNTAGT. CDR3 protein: CASGTSDTGELFF. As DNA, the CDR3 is TGTGCCAGCGGGACTAGCGACACCGGGGAGCTGTTTTTT.

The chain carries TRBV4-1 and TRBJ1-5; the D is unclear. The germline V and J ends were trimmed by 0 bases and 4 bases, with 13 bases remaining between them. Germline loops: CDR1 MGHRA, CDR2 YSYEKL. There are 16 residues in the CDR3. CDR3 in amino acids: CASSQDGQITNQPQHF. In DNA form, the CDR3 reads TGCGCCAGCAGCCAAGATGGCCAGATAACAAATCAGCCCCAGCATTTT.

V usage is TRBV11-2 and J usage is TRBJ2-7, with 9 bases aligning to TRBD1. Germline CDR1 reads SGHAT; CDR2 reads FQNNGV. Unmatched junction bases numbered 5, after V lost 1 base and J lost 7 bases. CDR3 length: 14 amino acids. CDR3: CASSLGDRVGEQYF. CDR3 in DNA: TGTGCCAGCAGCTTAGGGGACAGGGTGGGGGAGCAGTACTTC.

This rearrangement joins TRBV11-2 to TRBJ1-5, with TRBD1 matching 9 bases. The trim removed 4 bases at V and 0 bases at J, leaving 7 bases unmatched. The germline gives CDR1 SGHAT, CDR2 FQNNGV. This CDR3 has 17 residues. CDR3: CASSSDRGYHSNQPQHF. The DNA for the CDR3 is TGTGCCAGCAGCTCGGACAGGGGATACCATAGCAATCAGCCCCAGCATTTT. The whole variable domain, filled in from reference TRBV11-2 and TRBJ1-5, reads EAGVAQSPRYKIIEKRQSVAFWCNPISGHATLYWYQQILGQGPKLLIQFQNNGVVDDSQLPKDRFSAERLKGVDSTLKIQPAKLEDSAVYLCASSSDRGYHSNQPQHFGDGTRLSIL.

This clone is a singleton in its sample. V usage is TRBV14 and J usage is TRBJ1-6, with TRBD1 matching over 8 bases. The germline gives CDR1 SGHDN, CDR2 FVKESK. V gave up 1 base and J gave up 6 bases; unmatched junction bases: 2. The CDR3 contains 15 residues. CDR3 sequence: CASSQGQGFNSPLHF. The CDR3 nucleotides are TGTGCCAGCAGCCAAGGACAGGGGTTTAATTCACCCCTCCACTTT.

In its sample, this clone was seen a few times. CDR3 protein: CASSLVVTSGPEKLFF. The CDR3 bases are TGTGCCAGCAGCTTAGTAGTGACATCGGGGCCAGAAAAACTGTTTTTT. V is TRBV7-3 and J is TRBJ1-4; weak D call: TRBD1 (5 bases). V was pared by 2 bases and J by 8 bases, with 18 bases between. CDR1 and CDR2 (germline): SGHTA, FQGTGA. The CDR3 runs 16 residues.

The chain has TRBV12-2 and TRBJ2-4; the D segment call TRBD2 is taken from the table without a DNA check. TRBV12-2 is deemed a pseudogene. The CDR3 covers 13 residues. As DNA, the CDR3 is TGTGCAAGTCAAAACCGGGTTGGACGGCGGGAGTACTTC. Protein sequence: CASQNRVGRREYF.

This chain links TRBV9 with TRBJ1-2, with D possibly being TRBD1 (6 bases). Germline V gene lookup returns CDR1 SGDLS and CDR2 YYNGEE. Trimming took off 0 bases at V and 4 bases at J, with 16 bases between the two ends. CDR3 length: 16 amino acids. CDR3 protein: CASSVEAGAEGYGYTF. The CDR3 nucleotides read TGTGCCAGCAGCGTAGAGGCAGGGGCGGAGGGCTATGGCTACACCTTC.

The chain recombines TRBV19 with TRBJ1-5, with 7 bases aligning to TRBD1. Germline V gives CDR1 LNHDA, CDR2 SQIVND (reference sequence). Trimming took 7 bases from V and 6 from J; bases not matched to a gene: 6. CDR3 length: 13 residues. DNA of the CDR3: TGTGCCAGTACCCTACGGACAGGTCAGCCCCAGCATTTT. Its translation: CASTLRTGQPQHF.

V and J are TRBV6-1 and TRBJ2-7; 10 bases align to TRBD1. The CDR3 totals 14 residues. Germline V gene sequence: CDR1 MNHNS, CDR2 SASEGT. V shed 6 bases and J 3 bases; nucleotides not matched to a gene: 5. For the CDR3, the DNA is TGTGCCAGCAGCGCTGGGACAGGGGACTACGAGCAGTACTTC. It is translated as CASSAGTGDYEQYF.

The CDR3 protein is CASSQEQLFNSPLHF. The CDR3 nucleotides read TGCGCCAGCAGCCAAGAGCAGCTTTTTAATTCACCCCTCCACTTT. The V call is TRBV4-1, the J call TRBJ1-6; D is undetermined. The CDR3 spans 15 residues. Germline V CDR1 and CDR2: MGHRA, YSYEKL. Trimming took off 0 bases at V and 6 bases at J, with 9 bases between the two ends.

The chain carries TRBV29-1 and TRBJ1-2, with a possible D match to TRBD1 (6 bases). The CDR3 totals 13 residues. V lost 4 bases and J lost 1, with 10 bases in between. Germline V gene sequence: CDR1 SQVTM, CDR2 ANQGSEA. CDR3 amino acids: CSVGSQGNYGYTF. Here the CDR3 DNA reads TGCAGCGTTGGCTCACAGGGTAACTATGGCTACACCTTC.

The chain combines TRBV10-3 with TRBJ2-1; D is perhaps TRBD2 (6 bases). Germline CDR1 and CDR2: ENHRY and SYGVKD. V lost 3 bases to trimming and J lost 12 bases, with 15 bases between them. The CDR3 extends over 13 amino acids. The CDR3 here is CAISESGLGGQFF. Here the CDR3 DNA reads TGTGCCATCAGTGAATCGGGACTTGGCGGGCAGTTCTTC.

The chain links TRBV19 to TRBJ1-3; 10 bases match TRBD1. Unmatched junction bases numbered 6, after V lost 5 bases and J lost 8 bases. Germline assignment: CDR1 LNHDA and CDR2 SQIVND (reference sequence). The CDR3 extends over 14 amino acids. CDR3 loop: CASSSRQGADTIYF. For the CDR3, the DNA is TGTGCCAGTAGTTCGAGACAGGGGGCAGACACCATATATTTT.

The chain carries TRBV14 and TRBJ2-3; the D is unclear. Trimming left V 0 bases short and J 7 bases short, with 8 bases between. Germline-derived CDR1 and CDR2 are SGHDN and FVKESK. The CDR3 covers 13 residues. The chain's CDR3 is CASSQEGIYTQYF. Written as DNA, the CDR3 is TGTGCCAGCAGCCAAGAGGGGATTTATACGCAGTATTTT.

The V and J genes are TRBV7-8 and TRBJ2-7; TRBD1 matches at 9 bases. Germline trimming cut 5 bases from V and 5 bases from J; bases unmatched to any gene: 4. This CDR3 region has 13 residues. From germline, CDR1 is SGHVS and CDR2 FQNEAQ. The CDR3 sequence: CASSMGQGNEQYF. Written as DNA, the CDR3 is TGTGCCAGCAGCATGGGACAGGGCAACGAGCAGTACTTC. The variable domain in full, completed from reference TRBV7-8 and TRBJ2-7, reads GAGVSQSPRYKVAKRGQDVALRCDPISGHVSLFWYQQALGQGPEFLTYFQNEAQLDKSGLPSDRFFAERPEGSVSTLKIQRTQQEDSAVYLCASSMGQGNEQYFGPGTRLTVT.

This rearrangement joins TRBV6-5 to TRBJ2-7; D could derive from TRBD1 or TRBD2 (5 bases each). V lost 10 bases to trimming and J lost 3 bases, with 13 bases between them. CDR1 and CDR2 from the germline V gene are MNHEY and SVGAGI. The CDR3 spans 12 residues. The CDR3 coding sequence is TGTGCCACCGGGGCCTCTTACTACGAGCAGTACTTC. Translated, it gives CATGASYYEQYF.

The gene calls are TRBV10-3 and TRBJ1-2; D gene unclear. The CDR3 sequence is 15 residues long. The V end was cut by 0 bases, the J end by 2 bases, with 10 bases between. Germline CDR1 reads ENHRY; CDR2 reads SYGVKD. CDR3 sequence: CAISESGRSNYGYTF. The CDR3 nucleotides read TGTGCCATCAGTGAGTCGGGCAGAAGCAACTATGGCTACACCTTC.

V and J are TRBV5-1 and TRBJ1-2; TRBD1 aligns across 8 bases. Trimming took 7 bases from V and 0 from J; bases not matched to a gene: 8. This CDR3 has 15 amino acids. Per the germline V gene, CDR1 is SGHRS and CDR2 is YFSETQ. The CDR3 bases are TGCGCCAGCGAATCCGGGACAGGCGCTAACTATGGCTACACCTTC. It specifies CASESGTGANYGYTF. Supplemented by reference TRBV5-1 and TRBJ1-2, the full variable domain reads KAGVTQTPRYLIKTRGQQVTLSCSPISGHRSVSWYQQTPGQGLQFLFEYFSETQRNKGNFPGRFSGRQFSNSRSEMNVSTLELGDSALYLCASESGTGANYGYTFGSGTRLTVV.

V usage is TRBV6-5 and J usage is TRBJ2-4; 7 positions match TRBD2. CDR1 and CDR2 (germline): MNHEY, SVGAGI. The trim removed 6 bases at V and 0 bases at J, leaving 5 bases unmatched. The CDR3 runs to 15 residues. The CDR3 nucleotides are TGTGCCAGCAGCAAGCTAGCGGTAGCCAAAAACATTCAGTACTTC. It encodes CASSKLAVAKNIQYF.

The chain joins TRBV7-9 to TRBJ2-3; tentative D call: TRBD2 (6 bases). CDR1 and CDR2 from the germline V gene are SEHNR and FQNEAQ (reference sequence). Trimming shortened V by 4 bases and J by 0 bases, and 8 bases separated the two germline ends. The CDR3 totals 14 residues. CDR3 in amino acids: CASSSGTSTDTQYF. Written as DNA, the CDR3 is TGTGCCAGCAGCTCGGGGACTAGCACAGATACGCAGTATTTT.

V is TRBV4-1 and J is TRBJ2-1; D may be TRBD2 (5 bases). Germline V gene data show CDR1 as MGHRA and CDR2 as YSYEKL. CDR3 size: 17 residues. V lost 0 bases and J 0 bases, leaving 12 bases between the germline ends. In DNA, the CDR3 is TGCGCCAGCAGCCAAGATACGGCTAGCCTCTCCTACAATGAGCAGTTCTTC. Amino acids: CASSQDTASLSYNEQFF.

The chain's CDR3 is CASSLAAYTQYF. CDR3 in DNA: TGTGCCAGCAGCTTAGCGGCATATACGCAGTATTTT. The V gene is TRBV7-2, the J gene TRBJ2-3; D remains unclear. Germline V gene data show CDR1 as SGHTA and CDR2 as FQGNSA. The CDR3 runs to 12 residues. Trimming stripped 0 bases from V and 7 bases from J, with 5 bases between.

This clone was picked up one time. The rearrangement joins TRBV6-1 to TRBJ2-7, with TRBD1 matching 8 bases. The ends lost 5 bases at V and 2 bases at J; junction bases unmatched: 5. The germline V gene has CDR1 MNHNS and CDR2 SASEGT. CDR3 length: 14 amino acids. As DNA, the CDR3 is TGTGCCAGCAGTTTGACAGGGGTAGCCTACGAGCAGTACTTC. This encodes CASSLTGVAYEQYF.

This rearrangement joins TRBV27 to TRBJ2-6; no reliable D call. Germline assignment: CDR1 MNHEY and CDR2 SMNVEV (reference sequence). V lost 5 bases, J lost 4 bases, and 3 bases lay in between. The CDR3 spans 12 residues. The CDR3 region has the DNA TGTGCCAGCAGTGGGGGGGCCAACGTCCTGACTTTC. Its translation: CASSGGANVLTF.

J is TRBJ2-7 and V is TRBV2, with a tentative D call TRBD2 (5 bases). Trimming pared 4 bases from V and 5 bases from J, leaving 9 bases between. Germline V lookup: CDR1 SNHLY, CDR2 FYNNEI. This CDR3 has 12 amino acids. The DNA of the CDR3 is TGTGCCAGCAGTGTCGCGAGGGACGAGCAGTACTTC. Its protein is CASSVARDEQYF. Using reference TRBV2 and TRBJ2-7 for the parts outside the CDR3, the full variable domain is EPEVTQTPSHQVTQMGQEVILRCVPISNHLYFYWYRQILGQKVEFLVSFYNNEISEKSEIFDDQFSVERPDGSNFTLKIRSTKLEDSAMYFCASSVARDEQYFGPGTRLTVT.

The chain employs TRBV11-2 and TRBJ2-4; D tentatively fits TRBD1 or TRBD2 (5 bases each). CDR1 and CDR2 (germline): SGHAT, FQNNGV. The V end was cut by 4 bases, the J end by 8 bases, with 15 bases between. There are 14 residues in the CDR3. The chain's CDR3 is CASSSVGPADIQYF. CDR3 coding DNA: TGTGCCAGCAGCTCAGTGGGACCAGCAGACATTCAGTACTTC.

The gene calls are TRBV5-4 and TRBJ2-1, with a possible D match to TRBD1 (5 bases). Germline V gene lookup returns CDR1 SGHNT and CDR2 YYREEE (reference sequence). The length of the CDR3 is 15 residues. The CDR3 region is CAGPNRFLSYNEQFF. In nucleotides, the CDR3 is TGTGCAGGACCCAACAGGTTCTTATCCTACAATGAGCAGTTCTTC.